This entry lists 21 T cell receptor beta chains sequenced from one sample in a study of response to subunit inactivated influenza vaccine. TCRdb analysed the RT-PCR reads with MiXCR anew, one entry per CDR3 protein. The profile covers hundreds of thousands of distinct CDR3 sequences, with approximately 14% appearing a single time and roughly 12% taken by the ten largest. The sample was PBMCs from blood, taken approximately 13 days after vaccination. All receptors come from a man over 45 who received an inactivated influenza vaccine.

The chain combines TRBV7-2 with TRBJ2-3; D unresolved. Trimming pared 2 bases from V and 4 bases from J, leaving 10 bases between. CDR1 is SGHTA and CDR2 is FQGNSA in the germline V gene. The CDR3 totals 14 residues. The CDR3 region has the DNA TGTGCCAGCAGCTTATCGCAGGTCTCAGATACGCAGTATTTT. As protein: CASSLSQVSDTQYF. Supplemented by reference TRBV7-2 and TRBJ2-3, the full variable domain reads GAGVSQSPSNKVTEKGKDVELRCDPISGHTALYWYRQSLGQGLEFLIYFQGNSAPDKSGLPSDRFSAERTGGSVSTLTIQRTQQEDSAVYLCASSLSQVSDTQYFGPGTRLTVL.

This clonotype has only a few counts. The J gene is TRBJ2-5, the V gene TRBV7-8; possibly TRBD1 or TRBD2 for D (5 bases each). V was trimmed by 4 bases and J by 2 bases, leaving 11 bases between them. The CDR3 spans 14 residues. Germline values: CDR1 SGHVS, CDR2 FQNEAQ. This CDR3 is CASSWGWTQETQYF. In DNA, the CDR3 is TGTGCCAGCAGCTGGGGGTGGACACAAGAGACCCAGTACTTC.

This clonotype turned up a few times. The V and J genes are TRBV28 and TRBJ2-1; 7 positions match TRBD1. The CDR3 is 16 residues long. After removal of 2 bases from V and 7 bases from J, the junction contained 11 bases not matched to a gene. CDR1 and CDR2 (germline): MDHEN, SYDVKM. The DNA for the CDR3 is TGTGCCAGCAGTTTACCGAAGAGTAGGGGGCGGAATGAGCAGTTCTTC. Its protein product is CASSLPKSRGRNEQFF.

This clonotype was counted a few times. This rearrangement joins TRBV7-8 to TRBJ2-1; 8 bases align to TRBD2. The trim removed 3 bases at V and 5 bases at J, leaving 15 bases unmatched. The CDR3 spans 18 residues. Germline assignment: CDR1 SGHVS and CDR2 FQNEAQ. The CDR3 here is CASSFSSFNWRGDNEQFF. DNA of the CDR3: TGTGCCAGCAGCTTTTCGTCCTTTAATTGGCGGGGGGACAATGAGCAGTTCTTC.

This clonotype appeared a few times. V is TRBV7-2 and J is TRBJ1-1; D is perhaps TRBD1 (5 bases). The CDR3 length is 16 residues. Germline V gene data show CDR1 as SGHTA and CDR2 as FQGNSA. V was clipped by 3 bases and J by 4 bases, with 18 bases between them. The CDR3 region is CASSFHPGRTGTEAFF. DNA for the CDR3: TGTGCCAGCAGCTTCCACCCAGGGAGGACTGGCACTGAAGCTTTCTTT. The full variable domain, its missing parts supplied by reference TRBV7-2 and TRBJ1-1, is GAGVSQSPSNKVTEKGKDVELRCDPISGHTALYWYRQSLGQGLEFLIYFQGNSAPDKSGLPSDRFSAERTGGSVSTLTIQRTQQEDSAVYLCASSFHPGRTGTEAFFGQGTRLTVV.

This clonotype was seen a few times. The chain recombines TRBV11-2 with TRBJ2-7; D not resolved. V was shortened by 5 bases and J by 3 bases, with 17 bases between the two germline ends. This CDR3 contains 15 residues. The germline CDR1 and CDR2 sequences are SGHAT and FQNNGV. The CDR3 reads CASSPTQTGFYEQYF. CDR3 bases: TGTGCCAGCAGCCCTACCCAGACTGGGTTCTACGAGCAGTACTTC. Variable domain in full (rest from reference TRBV11-2 and TRBJ2-7): EAGVAQSPRYKIIEKRQSVAFWCNPISGHATLYWYQQILGQGPKLLIQFQNNGVVDDSQLPKDRFSAERLKGVDSTLKIQPAKLEDSAVYLCASSPTQTGFYEQYFGPGTRLTVT.

The chain employs TRBV9 and TRBJ2-1, with TRBD2 matching 8 bases. Germline V lookup: CDR1 SGDLS, CDR2 YYNGEE. This CDR3 has 15 residues. The ends lost 7 bases at V and 0 bases at J; junction bases unmatched: 6. DNA of the CDR3: TGTGCCAGCGGGTTAGCGGGGAGCTCCTACAATGAGCAGTTCTTC. It specifies CASGLAGSSYNEQFF.

This clonotype was observed a handful of times. This sequence joins TRBV12-3 or TRBV12-4 and TRBJ1-5, with D possibly matching TRBD1 (5 bases). The CDR3 length is 17 residues. V gave up 5 bases and J gave up 5 bases, with 22 bases separating them. CDR3 nucleotide sequence: TGTGCCAGCAGTCCCCGGGGACCGATCGGCACCCATCAGCCCCAGCATTTT. Its protein is CASSPRGPIGTHQPQHF.

There are a few counts of this clonotype. The chain joins TRBV29-1 to TRBJ1-1; the D is unclear. Germline V lookup: CDR1 SQVTM, CDR2 ANQGSEA. The CDR3 has 10 amino acids. V dropped 7 bases and J dropped 1 base, with 4 bases sitting between them. The CDR3 loop is CSGKNTEAFF. The CDR3 DNA reads as TGCAGCGGCAAGAACACTGAAGCTTTCTTT.

Only a few counts were recorded for this clonotype. The V gene is TRBV6-1, the J gene TRBJ1-1, with 8 positions matching TRBD1. This CDR3 contains 13 residues. Germline V lookup: CDR1 MNHNS, CDR2 SASEGT. V gave up 8 bases and J gave up 5 bases; unmatched junction bases: 7. CDR3 DNA: TGTGCCAGCGGACAGGGTGAATTAACTGAAGCTTTCTTT. This codes for CASGQGELTEAFF.

This clonotype has more than one count but fewer than ten. The chain combines TRBV6-1 with TRBJ1-1; D unresolved. The CDR3 totals 13 residues. V was cut by 6 bases and J by 0 bases, with 8 bases left in between. Germline lookup yields CDR1 MNHNS and CDR2 SASEGT. The CDR3, as DNA: TGTGCCAGCAGCGGCGGCATGAACACTGAAGCTTTCTTT. It is translated as CASSGGMNTEAFF.

The rearrangement links TRBV9 to TRBJ1-1; unclear D gene. The V gene lost 1 base and the J gene lost 1 base, with 14 bases spanning the gap. Germline V lookup: CDR1 SGDLS, CDR2 YYNGEE. This CDR3 comprises 16 residues. CDR3 nucleotide sequence: TGTGCCAGCAGCGTACAGACCGACACGGGGAACACTGAAGCTTTCTTT. Its protein is CASSVQTDTGNTEAFF.

This rearrangement joins TRBV5-1 to TRBJ2-7; D tentatively reads TRBD1 or TRBD2 (5 bases each). Per the germline V gene, CDR1 is SGHRS and CDR2 is YFSETQ. The V gene lost 0 bases and the J gene lost 2 bases, with 21 bases spanning the gap. The CDR3 has 18 amino acids. CDR3 coding DNA: TGCGCCAGCAGCTTGGTCGGTTCGGGGCAGGGCCTTACCTACGAGCAGTACTTC. It translates to CASSLVGSGQGLTYEQYF.

J is TRBJ2-3 and V is TRBV7-2; D is undetermined. The CDR3 totals 11 residues. V was clipped by 5 bases and J by 9 bases, with 9 bases between them. CDR1 and CDR2 (germline): SGHTA, FQGNSA. CDR3 region: CASSLPGTQYF. In nucleotides, the CDR3 is TGTGCCAGCAGCCTCCCGGGCACGCAGTATTTT.

This clonotype appeared a few times. The chain uses TRBV27 and TRBJ2-2; tentative D call: TRBD2 (5 bases). Trimming pared 4 bases from V and 9 bases from J, leaving 15 bases between. CDR3 length: 14 amino acids. Germline V lookup: CDR1 MNHEY, CDR2 SMNVEV (reference sequence). The CDR3 DNA sequence: TGTGCCAGCAGTTACAGCTCAGCGGCCCGGGAGCTGTTTTTT. Encoded protein: CASSYSSAARELFF.

The chain recombines TRBV20-1 with TRBJ2-1; 8 bases are a match to TRBD1. Per germline, CDR1 DFQATT and CDR2 SNEGSKA (reference sequence). Trimming cost V 2 bases and J 9 bases; bases outside gene matches: 6. The CDR3 contains 13 residues. Here the CDR3 reads CSARYRGVGEQFF. The CDR3 nucleotides are TGCAGTGCTAGATACAGGGGGGTTGGTGAGCAGTTCTTC.

The rearrangement joins TRBV4-3 to TRBJ2-1, with 8 positions matching TRBD2. Germline V gene data show CDR1 as LGHNA and CDR2 as YSLEER. This CDR3 comprises 17 residues. V gave up 1 base and J gave up 2 bases; unmatched junction bases: 7. In DNA form, the CDR3 reads TGCGCCAGCAGCCAAGGGTATCTAGCGGGTCCCTACAATGAGCAGTTCTTC. Translation: CASSQGYLAGPYNEQFF.

A few counts support this clonotype. This chain connects TRBV5-1 to TRBJ2-1; the match to TRBD1 covers 12 bases. The V gene end was trimmed by 7 bases and the J gene end by 10 bases; junction bases not matched to a gene: 12. Germline V gene sequence: CDR1 SGHRS, CDR2 YFSETQ. The CDR3 extends over 15 amino acids. CDR3 protein: CASGSGTGGALEQFF. The CDR3 region has the DNA TGCGCCAGCGGTTCAGGGACAGGGGGCGCATTGGAGCAGTTCTTC.

This clonotype was seen more than once but under ten times. The gene calls are TRBV7-9 and TRBJ2-1; weak D call: TRBD2 (6 bases). The CDR3 runs to 16 residues. Trimming left V 4 bases short and J 5 bases short, with 18 bases between. Germline values: CDR1 SEHNR, CDR2 FQNEAQ (reference sequence). This CDR3 is CASSSPLSGSDNEQFF. The CDR3 coding sequence is TGTGCCAGCAGCTCCCCCCTCAGCGGGTCGGACAATGAGCAGTTCTTC.

This clonotype has just a few counts. This chain uses TRBV12-3 or TRBV12-4 with TRBJ1-3; possible D gene TRBD1, 5 bases. V lost 7 bases to trimming and J lost 8 bases, with 24 bases between them. The CDR3 length is 16 residues. The CDR3 protein is CASNSRMEGRGDTIYF. CDR3 in DNA: TGTGCCAGCAACTCAAGAATGGAGGGGAGAGGCGACACCATATATTTT.

The sample holds a few counts of this clonotype. The chain couples TRBV4-1 to TRBJ2-3; no clear D. V shed 0 bases and J shed 2 bases, with 9 bases lying between them. CDR1 is MGHRA, CDR2 YSYEKL, per germline. The CDR3 length is 15 residues. CDR3 protein: CASSQDGQDTDTQYF. The CDR3 DNA sequence: TGCGCCAGCAGCCAAGACGGGCAGGACACAGATACGCAGTATTTT.